This T cell receptor (beta chain) is from a study of a mutant IDH1 vaccine in newly diagnosed glioma. This CDR3 has 15 amino acids. V lost 0 bases and J lost 3, with 10 bases in between. CDR1 is SGHNT and CDR2 is YYREEE in the germline V gene (reference sequence). Using immunoSEQ multiplex PCR, the repertoire was profiled, and TCRdb retains in-frame clones only, with some absent. The sample records tens of thousands of clones, 85% to 95% being singletons. As to time point: week 35, safety follow-up. Every vaccination contained 300 ug of the mutant IDH1 20-mer peptide and was paired with topical imiquimod. There were eight vaccinations for patients, given in weeks 1, 3, 5, 7, 11, 15, 19 and 23. Regarding this clone: Its antigen remains unknown.

Study-wide points: Of the patients, 80% to 95% had vaccine-induced immune responses.

The sequence derives from a man aged 45 to 65 with glioma. The source material was PBMCs, sampled from a glioma patient whose treatment included an IDH1 peptide vaccine. The gene calls are TRBV5-4 and TRBJ2-1; a possible D gene is TRBD2 (6 bases). CDR3 protein: CASSLGQGLYNEQFF. For the CDR3, the DNA is TGTGCCAGCAGCTTGGGGCAGGGACTCTACAATGAGCAGTTCTTC.